A selection of T cell receptor beta chains follows, all from one sample in a study of T-cell reconstitution after alpha-beta-depleted transplantation in children. Via MiXCR, TCRdb re-called the PCR reads, giving one row per CDR3 protein. This table holds around 190,000 distinct CDR3 sequences, 6.6% found once. The sample consisted of PBMCs, taken before TCRalphabeta/CD19-depleted stem cell transplant. These receptors all come from a boy younger than 10 with acute lymphoblastic leukemia, due to receive a stem cell transplant. The CDR3 runs from the conserved cysteine through the conserved F or W. The D gene is left open where the match is weak. Some rows mark clone size as missing; the rest say once, few, many or name a class of expanded clone.

j_call d_call v_call clone_size cdr3_nt cdr3_aa
TRBJ2-1 . TRBV15 many TGTGCCACCGGGCGGACAAAACACAATGAGCAGTTCTTC CATGRTKHNEQFF
TRBJ2-1 . TRBV6-2/TRBV6-3 . TGTGCCAGCAGGGGGCCGGGCACCCCAGCGGCGGAGCAGTTCTTC CASRGPGTPAAEQFF
TRBJ2-2 . TRBV5-6 many TGTGCCAGCAGGGAGAGGGGGACGAACACCGAGGAGCTGTTTTTT CASRERGTNTEELFF
TRBJ2-5 . TRBV18 few TGTGCCAGCTCACCACTAGAAGAGACCCAGTACTTC CASSPLEETQYF
TRBJ2-7 . TRBV7-3 few TGTGCCAGCAGCCTACTGAGGGTCCACGAGCAGTACTTC CASSLLRVHEQYF
TRBJ2-1 . TRBV29-1 many TGCAGCGTTATAGGTGAGCAGTTCTTC CSVIGEQFF
TRBJ2-1 TRBD2 TRBV7-2 many TGTGCCAGCAGCTTAGCATTAGCGGGGGGCTCCTACAATGAGCAGTTCTTC CASSLALAGGSYNEQFF
TRBJ2-1 TRBD2 TRBV3-1 many TGTGCCAGCAGCCGCAACACCGTCCTAGCGGGAGGGGTCGGTGAGCAGTTCTTC CASSRNTVLAGGVGEQFF
TRBJ1-5 . TRBV29-1 many TGCAGCGTTGGACAGATTAGCAATCAGCCCCAGCATTTT CSVGQISNQPQHF
TRBJ1-1 TRBD1 TRBV5-1 . TGCGCCAGCAGCGGATTAGGACAGGGCGGGGCTGAAGCTTTCTTT CASSGLGQGGAEAFF
TRBJ2-7 . TRBV4-3 many TGCGCCAGCACTTCGGGACTCCACTCGGGAGAGCAGTACTTC CASTSGLHSGEQYF
TRBJ2-5 . TRBV20-1 many TGCAGTGCTAGCTCTAGCGTCCGGGGAGAGACCCAGTACTTC CSASSSVRGETQYF
TRBJ2-3 TRBD2 TRBV7-8 many TGTGCCAGCAGCTTAGGGCGGAGCGGGATCACAGATACGCAGTATTTT CASSLGRSGITDTQYF
TRBJ1-1 . TRBV25-1 many TGTGCCAGCAGTGAACGAAACAGGGTTGCTGAAGCTTTCTTT CASSERNRVAEAFF
TRBJ2-1 . TRBV15 many TGTGCCACCTCAGGATCTAAGCGGGCATACAATGAGCAGTTCTTC CATSGSKRAYNEQFF
TRBJ2-5 TRBD2 TRBV29-1 many TGCAGCGTTGAAATACTAGCGGCCCAAGAGACCCAGTACTTC CSVEILAAQETQYF
TRBJ2-7 . TRBV5-5 many TGTGCCAGCAGCGTCGCCCCCGGTCCCGGCCTCTACGAGCAGTACTTC CASSVAPGPGLYEQYF
TRBJ2-1 TRBD1 TRBV4-3 few TGCGCCAGCAGCCTCGTCCGGGACAGCCGCAATGAGCAGTTCTTC CASSLVRDSRNEQFF
TRBJ2-7 . TRBV27 many TGTGCCAGCGGGAGACAGGTTGCCTACGAGCAGTACTTC CASGRQVAYEQYF
TRBJ2-7 . TRBV3-1 many TGTGCCAGCAGCCTCCGGTCCCCGGGCGACGAGCAGTACTTC CASSLRSPGDEQYF
TRBJ2-7 TRBD2 TRBV29-1 many TGCAGCGTGGAGGGACTACCTAACTACGAGCAGTACTTC CSVEGLPNYEQYF
TRBJ1-1 . TRBV7-8 . TGTGCCAGCAGCCCCAGCGCTGCTGAAGCTTTCTTT CASSPSAAEAFF
TRBJ2-1 TRBD2 TRBV6-2/TRBV6-3 . TGTGCCAGCAGTTACGGACTAGCGGGAGCTGAGCAGTTCTTC CASSYGLAGAEQFF
TRBJ2-5 . TRBV12-3/TRBV12-4 . TGTGCCAGCAGTCCGTGGACCCTTAGACAGACCCAGTACTTC CASSPWTLRQTQYF
TRBJ2-5 . TRBV11-2 many TGTGCCAGCAGCTTAGATCGCGGCAGTTGGGAGACCCAGTACTTC CASSLDRGSWETQYF
TRBJ2-6 . TRBV14 . TGTGCCAGCAGCCGGTGGATGACCTCTGGGGCCAACGTCCTGACTTTC CASSRWMTSGANVLTF
TRBJ2-1 . TRBV3-1 . TGTGCCAGCAGCCGCGGGGAGGATGAGCAGTTCTTC CASSRGEDEQFF
TRBJ1-2 . TRBV28 many TGTGCCAGCAGTTCTACAGTAAGGCGTGGCTACACCTTC CASSSTVRRGYTF
TRBJ1-5 . TRBV4-3 few TGCGCCAGCAGCCAAGACGTCCAGGGGAGACAGCCCCAGCATTTT CASSQDVQGRQPQHF
TRBJ2-1 TRBD2 TRBV29-1 . TGCAGCGCTCGGACTAGCGGGTTGGATGAGCAGTTCTTC CSARTSGLDEQFF
TRBJ2-7 TRBD1 TRBV6-2/TRBV6-3 many TGTGCCAGCAATCGTATACAGGGGTACGAGCAGTACTTC CASNRIQGYEQYF
TRBJ2-7 TRBD2 TRBV29-1 many TGCAGCGTTGAATTGGGAGGGGACTCCTACGAGCAGTACTTC CSVELGGDSYEQYF
TRBJ2-5 . TRBV11-2 many TGTGCCAGCAGCTTAGGGGCGGGGAAAGAGACCCAGTACTTC CASSLGAGKETQYF
TRBJ1-1 . TRBV11-2 . TGTGCCAGCAGCCATCAGACAAACATGAACACTGAAGCTTTCTTT CASSHQTNMNTEAFF
TRBJ2-7 . TRBV27 . TGTGCCAGCAGAAACGGGGCCAGCTCCTACGAGCAGTACTTC CASRNGASSYEQYF
TRBJ2-3 TRBD2 TRBV20-1 few TGCAGTGCTAGATCAGCGGGAGGGGTGCTAAGGGCCACAGATACGCAGTATTTT CSARSAGGVLRATDTQYF
TRBJ2-3 . TRBV12-3/TRBV12-4 . TGTGCCAGCTCGGCTAGCGCGGATACGCAGTATTTT CASSASADTQYF
TRBJ1-5 . TRBV29-1 many TGCAGCGTTGAAATACAGGGTGGTCAGCCCCAGCATTTT CSVEIQGGQPQHF
TRBJ2-5 . TRBV4-2 . TGTGCCAGCAGCCAAGACGGACGCAAGCTCCAGTACTTC CASSQDGRKLQYF
TRBJ2-2 TRBD2 TRBV4-1 many TGCGCCAGCAGCCTGCGGACTAGCGAATCCACCGGGGAGCTGTTTTTT CASSLRTSESTGELFF
TRBJ1-1 TRBD1 TRBV20-1 many TGCAGTGCTGGACAGGGGAACACTGAAGCTTTCTTT CSAGQGNTEAFF
TRBJ2-3 TRBD2 TRBV5-1 many TGCGCCAGCTGCCTCGACGGGGGGGCCTCGGCGGATACGCAGTATTTT CASCLDGGASADTQYF
TRBJ2-7 . TRBV12-3/TRBV12-4 many TGTGCCAGCAGTTTAACAGCGGGTAACGCCTACGAGCAGTACTTC CASSLTAGNAYEQYF
TRBJ1-2 . TRBV29-1 many TGCAGCGTTGAAGAACAGGGCTATAACTATGGCTACACCTTC CSVEEQGYNYGYTF
TRBJ1-2 . TRBV5-1 few TGCGCCAGCAGCCCTAACTTCGGGGGATCCGATTATGGCTACACCTTC CASSPNFGGSDYGYTF